Sequencing of this T cell receptor (beta chain) was carried out in a study of T cell clones after liver transplantation. Overall study: Blood was drawn pre-transplant, before withdrawal, and after full or failed withdrawal.

Points from the study as a whole: Graft donor-reactive T cells may have migrated into the graft rather than being deleted. Donor-reactive sequences fell more than third party-reactive ones, suggesting partial deletion. The donor-reactive repertoire was only partly measurable in two subjects, lacking donor cells.

Trimming cost V 0 bases and J 3 bases, with 10 bases left between them. The CDR3 sequence is 14 residues long. Looked up from germline, CDR1 is SGDLS and CDR2 is YYNGEE. About this clone: The antigen is unknown.

Assay used: immunoSEQ multiplex PCR; TCRdb lists only in-frame clones, some missing. Of roughly 55,000 clones detected, about 81% appear once; the ten largest clones hold around 7.8%. The chain has TRBV9 and TRBJ2-7; a possible D gene is TRBD1 (5 bases). The sample here was CD4+ T cells from blood, taken before liver transplant. The receptor comes from a human donor who received a liver transplant. CDR3 coding DNA: TGTGCCAGCAGCGTAGGCGTCAGGGACTACGAGCAGTACTTC. This codes for CASSVGVRDYEQYF.